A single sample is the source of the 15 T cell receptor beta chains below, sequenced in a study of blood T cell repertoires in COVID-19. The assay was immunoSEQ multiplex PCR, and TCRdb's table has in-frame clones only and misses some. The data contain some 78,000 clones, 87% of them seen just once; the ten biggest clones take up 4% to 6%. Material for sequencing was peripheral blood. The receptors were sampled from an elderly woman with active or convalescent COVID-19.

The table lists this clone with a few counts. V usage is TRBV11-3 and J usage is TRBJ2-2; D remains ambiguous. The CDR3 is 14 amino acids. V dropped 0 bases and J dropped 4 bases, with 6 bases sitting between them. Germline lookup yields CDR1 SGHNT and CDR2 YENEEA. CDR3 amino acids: CASSLDFGTGELFF. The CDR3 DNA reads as TGTGCCAGCAGCTTAGATTTCGGCACCGGGGAGCTGTTTTTT.

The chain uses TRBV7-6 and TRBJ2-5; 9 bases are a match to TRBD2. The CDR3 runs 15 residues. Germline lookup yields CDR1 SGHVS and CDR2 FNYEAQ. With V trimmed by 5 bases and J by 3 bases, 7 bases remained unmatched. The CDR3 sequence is CASSPATSGKETQYF. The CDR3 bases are TGTGCCAGCAGCCCAGCGACTAGCGGAAAAGAGACCCAGTACTTC. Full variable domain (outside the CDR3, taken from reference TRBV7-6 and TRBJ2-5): GAGVSQSPRYKVTKRGQDVALRCDPISGHVSLYWYRQALGQGPEFLTYFNYEAQQDKSGLPNDRFSAERPEGSISTLTIQRTEQRDSAMYRCASSPATSGKETQYFGPGTRLLVL.

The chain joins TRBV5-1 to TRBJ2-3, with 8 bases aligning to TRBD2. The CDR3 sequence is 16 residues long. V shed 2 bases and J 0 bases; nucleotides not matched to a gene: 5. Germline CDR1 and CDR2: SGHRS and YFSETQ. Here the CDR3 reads CASSFSGKGSTDTQYF. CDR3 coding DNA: TGCGCCAGCAGCTTTAGCGGGAAAGGGAGCACAGATACGCAGTATTTT.

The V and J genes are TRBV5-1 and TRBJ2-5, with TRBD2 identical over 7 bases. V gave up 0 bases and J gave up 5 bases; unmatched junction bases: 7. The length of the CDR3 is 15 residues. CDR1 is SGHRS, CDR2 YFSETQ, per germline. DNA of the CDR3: TGCGCCAGCAGCTTGGCCTCGGGAGGAGGGGAGACCCAGTACTTC. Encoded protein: CASSLASGGGETQYF.

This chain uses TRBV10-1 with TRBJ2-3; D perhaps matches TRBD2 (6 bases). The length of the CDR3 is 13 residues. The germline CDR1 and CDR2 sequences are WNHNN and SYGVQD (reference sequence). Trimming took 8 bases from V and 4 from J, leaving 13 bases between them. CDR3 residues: CASSRRDPDTQYF. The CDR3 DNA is TGCGCCAGCTCCCGGCGGGATCCAGATACGCAGTATTTT.

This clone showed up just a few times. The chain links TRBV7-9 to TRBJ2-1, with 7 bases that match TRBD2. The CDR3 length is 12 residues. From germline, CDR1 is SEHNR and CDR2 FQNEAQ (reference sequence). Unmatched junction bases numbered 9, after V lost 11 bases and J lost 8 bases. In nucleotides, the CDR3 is TGTGCCGCGCGCGGGGGACCGGATGAGCAGTTCTTC. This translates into CAARGGPDEQFF.

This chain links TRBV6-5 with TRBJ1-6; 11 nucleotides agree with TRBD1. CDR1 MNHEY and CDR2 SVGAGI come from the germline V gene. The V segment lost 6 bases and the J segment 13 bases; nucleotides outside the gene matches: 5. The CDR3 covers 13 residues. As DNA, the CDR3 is TGTGCCAGCAGAGGACAGGGGGCGGGTCCCCTCCACTTT. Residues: CASRGQGAGPLHF.

CDR3 protein: CSSPQVETQYF. CDR3 sequence (DNA): TGCAGTTCCCCCCAGGTGGAGACCCAGTACTTC. This chain links TRBV20-1 with TRBJ2-5; D not resolved. Trimming took off 8 bases at V and 5 bases at J, with 12 bases between the two ends. The CDR3 is made up of 11 amino acids. Germline CDR1 and CDR2: DFQATT and SNEGSKA (reference sequence).

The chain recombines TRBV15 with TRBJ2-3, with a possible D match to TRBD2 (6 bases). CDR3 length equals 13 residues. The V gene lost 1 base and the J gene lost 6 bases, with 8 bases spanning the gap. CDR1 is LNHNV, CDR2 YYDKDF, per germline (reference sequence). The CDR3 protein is CATSRGRVDTQYF. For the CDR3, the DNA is TGTGCCACCAGCAGAGGGAGGGTGGATACGCAGTATTTT.

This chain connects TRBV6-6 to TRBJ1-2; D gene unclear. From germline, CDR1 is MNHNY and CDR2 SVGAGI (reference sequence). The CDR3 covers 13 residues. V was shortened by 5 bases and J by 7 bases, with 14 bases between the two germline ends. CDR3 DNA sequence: TGTGCCAGCAGTAGGCCCGAGAGGATTGGCTACACCTTC. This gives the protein CASSRPERIGYTF.

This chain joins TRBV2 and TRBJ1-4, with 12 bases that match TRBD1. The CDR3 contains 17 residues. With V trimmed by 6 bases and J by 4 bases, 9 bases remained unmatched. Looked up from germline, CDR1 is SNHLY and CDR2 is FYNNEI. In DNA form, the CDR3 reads TGTGCCAGCAGCCAGCCGGGACAGGGGGCCCTTAATGAAAAACTGTTTTTT. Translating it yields CASSQPGQGALNEKLFF.

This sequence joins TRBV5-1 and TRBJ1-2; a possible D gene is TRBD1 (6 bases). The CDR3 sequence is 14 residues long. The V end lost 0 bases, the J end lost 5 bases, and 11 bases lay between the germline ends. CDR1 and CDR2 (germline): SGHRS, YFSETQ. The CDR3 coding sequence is TGCGCCAGCAGCTTGGGTGAAGGGGGATATGGCTACACCTTC. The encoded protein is CASSLGEGGYGYTF.

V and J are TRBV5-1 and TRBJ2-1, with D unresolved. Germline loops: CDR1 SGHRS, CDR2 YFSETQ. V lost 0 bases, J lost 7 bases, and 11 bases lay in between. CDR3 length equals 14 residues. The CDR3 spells CASSLDRVVNEQFF. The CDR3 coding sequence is TGCGCCAGCAGCTTGGATCGGGTAGTAAATGAGCAGTTCTTC.

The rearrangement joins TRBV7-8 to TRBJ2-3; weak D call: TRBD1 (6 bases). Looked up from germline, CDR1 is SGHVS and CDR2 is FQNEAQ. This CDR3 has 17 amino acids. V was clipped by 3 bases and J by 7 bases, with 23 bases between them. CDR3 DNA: TGTGCCAGCAGCTTCCAACAATACAGGGCCCAGATGAATACGCAGTATTTT. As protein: CASSFQQYRAQMNTQYF.

The CDR3 DNA follows: TGCGCCAGCAGCCAAGGTAGCGGGGGCATAGATACGCAGTATTTT. Its translation: CASSQGSGGIDTQYF. V is TRBV4-1 and J is TRBJ2-3; 9 bases align to TRBD2. The CDR3 runs 15 residues. Germline V gene sequence: CDR1 MGHRA, CDR2 YSYEKL. Germline trimming cut 1 base from V and 5 bases from J; bases unmatched to any gene: 4.